This is a list of T cell receptor beta chains from one sample in a study of cytomegalovirus exposure and HLA in healthy donors. Here immunoSEQ multiplex PCR was the method, and the copy in TCRdb shows in-frame clones only, minus some. The table records fewer than 200,000 clones, under 90% of them present only once. Sequencing used PBMCs. These receptors were collected from a male donor in good health and CMV-seronegative. CDR3s include the opening cysteine and the closing phenylalanine or tryptophan. A D gene is named only where the DNA matches it firmly. Size values are once, few and many counts, or a class for expanded clones, and some rows have none.

v_gene,d_gene,abundance,j_gene,CDR3aa,CDR3nt
TRBV19,TRBD1,-,TRBJ2-1,CASRPPGTGLNEQFF,TGTGCCAGTAGACCCCCGGGGACAGGGCTCAATGAGCAGTTCTTC
TRBV19,-,-,TRBJ1-5,CASSIRSGSNQPQHF,TGTGCCAGTAGTATAAGGTCGGGGAGCAATCAGCCCCAGCATTTT
TRBV27,TRBD2,-,TRBJ2-3,CASSFGTSPDTQYF,TGTGCCAGCAGTTTCGGGACTAGCCCAGATACGCAGTATTTT
TRBV19,TRBD2,-,TRBJ2-3,CASSIRTVAWTSGTDTQYF,TGTGCCAGTAGTATCCGGACAGTAGCATGGACTAGCGGCACAGATACGCAGTATTTT
TRBV7-2,TRBD2,-,TRBJ2-5,CASSRTSAQETQYF,TGTGCCAGCAGCCGAACTAGCGCCCAAGAGACCCAGTACTTC
TRBV27,TRBD2,few,TRBJ2-7,CASSIAGDGYEQYF,TGTGCCAGCAGCATAGCGGGAGACGGCTACGAGCAGTACTTC
TRBV9,TRBD1,-,TRBJ1-2,CASSVAPGQENYGYTF,TGTGCCAGCAGCGTAGCTCCGGGACAGGAGAACTATGGCTACACCTTC
TRBV2,-,-,TRBJ2-2,CASNGARIVTGELFF,TGTGCCAGCAATGGGGCCAGAATTGTCACCGGGGAGCTGTTTTTT
TRBV5-4,TRBD2,once,TRBJ2-7,CASSRGLGEAYEQYF,TGTGCCAGCAGCAGGGGACTAGGAGAGGCCTACGAGCAGTACTTC
TRBV6-4,-,-,TRBJ2-3,CASSERGSTDTQYF,TGTGCCAGCAGTGAGCGGGGAAGCACAGATACGCAGTACTTT
TRBV5-1,-,-,TRBJ2-5,CASSLGTDNQETQYF,TGCGCCAGCAGCCTCGGAACAGACAACCAAGAGACCCAGTACTTC
TRBV28,TRBD1,-,TRBJ1-2,CASSFQGALYGYTF,TGTGCCAGCAGTTTTCAGGGGGCTCTTTATGGCTACACCTTC
TRBV29-1,-,-,TRBJ2-2,CSVPQGPTGELFF,TGCAGCGTTCCGCAGGGGCCCACCGGGGAGCTGTTTTTT
TRBV5-1,-,-,TRBJ1-6,CASSSGNSPLHF,TGCGCCAGCAGCTCAGGGAATTCACCCCTCCACTTT
TRBV10-3,TRBD1,-,TRBJ1-2,CAISEWQGADGYTF,TGTGCCATCAGTGAGTGGCAGGGGGCGGATGGCTACACCTTC
TRBV6-1,-,-,TRBJ1-1,CASSERGDTEAFF,TGTGCCAGCAGTGAACGCGGGGACACTGAAGCTTTCTTT
TRBV12-5,-,-,TRBJ2-1,CASGFGGISSYNEQFF,TGTGCTAGTGGTTTTGGCGGGATTAGCTCCTACAATGAGCAGTTCTTC
TRBV15,-,-,TRBJ2-1,CATSRDVRPSADEQFF,TGTGCCACCAGCAGAGATGTTCGGCCCTCGGCGGATGAGCAGTTCTTC
TRBV29-1,TRBD2,-,TRBJ2-7,CSVVVAGGIYEQYF,TGCAGCGTCGTAGTTGCGGGAGGGATCTACGAGCAGTACTTC
TRBV9,-,-,TRBJ2-7,CASSPGREVYEQYF,TGTGCCAGCAGCCCAGGACGGGAAGTCTACGAGCAGTACTTC
TRBV4-3,-,-,TRBJ1-5,CASSQDQLTGSSYSNQPQHF,TGCGCCAGCAGCCAAGATCAGTTAACAGGGTCTTCCTATAGCAATCAGCCCCAGCATTTT
TRBV27,-,-,TRBJ2-7,CATSGLDHYEQYF,TGTGCCACCAGCGGACTCGACCACTACGAGCAGTACTTC
TRBV9,-,-,TRBJ2-3,CASSVEVAVPDTQYF,TGTGCCAGCAGCGTAGAGGTAGCCGTCCCAGATACGCAGTATTTT
TRBV27,-,-,TRBJ2-3,CASSLSSVTDTQYF,TGTGCCAGCAGTTTATCGAGTGTAACAGATACGCAGTATTTT
TRBV19,-,-,TRBJ1-6,CASTRRGDTNSPLHF,TGTGCCAGTACCCGAAGAGGGGACACCAATTCACCCCTCCACTTT
TRBV2,-,-,TRBJ1-2,CASSRSVGYTF,TGTGCCAGTAGCCGGAGCGTTGGCTACACCTTC
TRBV19,-,-,TRBJ1-1,CASSPPQGPIAAFF,TGTGCCAGTAGTCCTCCCCAGGGCCCGATAGCAGCTTTCTTT
TRBV10-3,-,-,TRBJ2-7,CAIRDYTYEQYF,TGTGCCATCAGAGACTACACCTACGAGCAGTACTTC
TRBV7-2,TRBD2,-,TRBJ2-5,CASSTTRGTSGRQTQYF,TGTGCCAGCAGCACCACGAGGGGGACTAGCGGGAGACAGACCCAGTACTTC
TRBV19,-,few,TRBJ1-1,CASRSTGGTNTEAFF,TGTGCCAGTAGATCGACCGGAGGGACGAACACTGAAGCTTTCTTT
TRBV9,-,-,TRBJ2-3,CASSPQLGGLSTDTQYF,TGTGCCAGCAGCCCTCAGCTTGGCGGCCTTAGCACAGATACGCAGTATTTT
TRBV29-1,TRBD2,-,TRBJ2-1,CSAHLGLAGNNEQFF,TGCAGCGCCCACCTCGGGCTAGCGGGAAACAATGAGCAGTTCTTC
TRBV10-1,-,-,TRBJ1-4,CASSDRGGEKLFF,TGCGCCAGCAGTGACAGGGGAGGGGAAAAACTGTTTTTT
TRBV2,TRBD2,-,TRBJ2-7,CASRGTSGALYEQYF,TGTGCCAGCAGGGGGACTAGCGGGGCCCTCTACGAGCAGTACTTC
TRBV5-1,-,-,TRBJ2-1,CASSLARENDEQFF,TGCGCCAGCAGCTTGGCTAGGGAGAACGATGAGCAGTTCTTC
TRBV2,-,-,TRBJ2-2,CASSGQTSNTGELFF,TGTGCCAGCAGCGGACAGACCTCGAACACCGGGGAGCTGTTTTTT
TRBV18,-,few,TRBJ2-5,CASSPPVRETQYF,TGTGCCAGCTCACCACCAGTCCGGGAGACCCAGTACTTC
TRBV5-1,-,once,TRBJ1-2,CASSLVDSHPTYGYTF,TGCGCCAGCAGCTTGGTCGACAGCCACCCAACTTATGGCTACACCTTC
TRBV10-3,TRBD1,-,TRBJ2-1,CAFARGHDNEQFF,TGTGCCTTCGCGAGGGGGCACGACAATGAGCAGTTCTTC
TRBV2,TRBD1,-,TRBJ1-6,CASQGGQSHNSPLHF,TGTGCCAGCCAGGGGGGCCAGTCTCATAATTCACCCCTCCACTTT
TRBV27,-,-,TRBJ1-2,CASSLFSVSGGYTF,TGTGCCAGCAGTTTATTTTCGGTTTCCGGGGGCTACACCTTC
TRBV29-1,-,-,TRBJ2-2,CSVDRENTGELFF,TGCAGCGTTGACAGGGAGAACACCGGGGAGCTGTTTTTT
TRBV6-5,-,once,TRBJ1-2,CASSRGEGGVGYTF,TGTGCCAGCAGCCGAGGGGAAGGAGGGGTCGGCTACACCTTC
TRBV19,-,few,TRBJ2-7,CASKASWFYYEQYF,TGTGCCAGTAAGGCTAGCTGGTTTTACTACGAGCAGTACTTC